This T cell receptor beta chain appears in the sequencing data of a study of OX40 agonist ivuxolimab in advanced cancers. Overall study context: Mean age approximately 59 years, range roughly 23 to 79; approximately 80% male. Partial responses were seen in three patients, one with hepatocellular carcinoma and two with cutaneous melanoma.

Findings of the study overall: In a subset of nonresponders, normalized T-cell clonal expansion was also low. By week 6 at 0.1 to 3.0 mg/kg, blood CD4+ and CD8+ T cells had expanded clonally.

As concerns this clone: No antigen is known for it.

Profiled with immunoSEQ multiplex PCR; TCRdb holds only in-frame clones, not every one. The profile covers roughly 82,000 clones, with approximately 87% appearing a single time and over 0.7% taken by the ten largest. Per germline, CDR1 SEHNR and CDR2 FQNEAQ (reference sequence). There are 15 residues in the CDR3. Trimming stripped 1 base from V and 4 bases from J, with 11 bases between. This chain joins TRBV7-9 and TRBJ1-5; no definite D call. The starting material was CD4+ or CD8+ T cells sorted from blood, obtained in a trial of the OX40 agonist ivuxolimab. The TCR sequence derives from an adult with an advanced solid tumor such as melanoma, head and neck, liver or kidney cancer. The CDR3 region is CASSLGVAENQPQHF. CDR3 coding DNA: TGTGCCAGCAGCTTAGGTGTTGCGGAGAATCAGCCCCAGCATTTT.